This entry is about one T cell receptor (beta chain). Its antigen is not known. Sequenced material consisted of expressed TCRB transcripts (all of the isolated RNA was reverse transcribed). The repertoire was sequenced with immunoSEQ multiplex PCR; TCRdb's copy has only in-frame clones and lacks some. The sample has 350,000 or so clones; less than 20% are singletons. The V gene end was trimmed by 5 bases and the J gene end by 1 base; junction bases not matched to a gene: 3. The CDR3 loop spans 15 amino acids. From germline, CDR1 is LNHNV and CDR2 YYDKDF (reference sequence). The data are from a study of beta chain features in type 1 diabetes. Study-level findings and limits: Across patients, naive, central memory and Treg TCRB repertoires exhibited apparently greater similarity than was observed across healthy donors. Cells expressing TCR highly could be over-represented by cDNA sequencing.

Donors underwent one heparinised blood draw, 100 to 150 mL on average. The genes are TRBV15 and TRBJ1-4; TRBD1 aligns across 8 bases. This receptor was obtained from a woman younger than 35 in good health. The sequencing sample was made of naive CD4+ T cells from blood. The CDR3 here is CATSVDRVTNEKLFF. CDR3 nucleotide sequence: TGTGCCACCAGCGTGGACAGGGTAACTAATGAAAAACTGTTTTTT.